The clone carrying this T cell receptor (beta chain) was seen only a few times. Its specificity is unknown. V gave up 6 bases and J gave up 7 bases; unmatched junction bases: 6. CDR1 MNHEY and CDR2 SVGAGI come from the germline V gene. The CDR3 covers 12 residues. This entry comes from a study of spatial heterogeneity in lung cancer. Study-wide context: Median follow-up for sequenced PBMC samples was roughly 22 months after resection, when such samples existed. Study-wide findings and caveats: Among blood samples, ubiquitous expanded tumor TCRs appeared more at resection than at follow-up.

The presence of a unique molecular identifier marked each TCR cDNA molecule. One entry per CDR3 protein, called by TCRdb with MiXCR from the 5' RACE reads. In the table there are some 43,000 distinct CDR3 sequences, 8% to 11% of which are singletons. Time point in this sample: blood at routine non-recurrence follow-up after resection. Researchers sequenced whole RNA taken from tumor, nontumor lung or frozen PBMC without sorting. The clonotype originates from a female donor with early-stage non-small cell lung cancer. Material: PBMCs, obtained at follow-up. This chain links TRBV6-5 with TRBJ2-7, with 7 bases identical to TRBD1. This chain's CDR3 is CASSSGTEEQYF. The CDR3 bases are TGTGCCAGCAGCTCCGGGACAGAAGAGCAGTACTTC.